This TCR beta chain was retrieved from a study of early T cells in non-severe SARS-CoV-2 infection. Study summary: Sequenced bulk RNA came from whole blood that was unsorted, and chains were unpaired.

This clonotype was recorded a few times. Antigen unknown. The TCR library protocol was used to attach unique molecular identifiers. These identifiers were attached to individual cDNA molecules. TCRdb passed the 5' RACE reads through MiXCR, listing each CDR3 protein once. Of tens of thousands of distinct CDR3 sequences in the sample, 13% to 15% were seen once. Study-wide findings and caveats: There was a bias toward anti-spike CD8 responses in VDJdb matching, which missed private and CD4 specificities.

This clonotype originated in an adult who was a healthcare worker with PCR-confirmed SARS-CoV-2 infection or an uninfected control (not recorded which). Sample: whole blood, taken at baseline.

The CDR3 reads CSATPWTGGDHQPQHF. CDR3 DNA: TGCAGTGCTACACCCTGGACAGGGGGTGATCATCAGCCCCAGCATTTT. V is TRBV20-1 and J is TRBJ1-5, with 10 bases fitting TRBD1. Germline assignment: CDR1 DFQATT and CDR2 SNEGSKA (reference sequence). Trimming at V came to 4 bases and at J to 5 bases, leaving 11 bases not matched to a gene. CDR3 length: 16 amino acids.